This T cell receptor beta chain appears in the sequencing data of a study of beta chain features in type 1 diabetes. Overall study context: When patients were set against healthy donors, age, gender and cell yields were similar. Study-wide results and limits: Within each of all four CD4+ subsets, Type 1 diabetes patients had TCRB CDR3s that were moderately but significantly shorter.

This clone was counted only a few times. Antigen: not known. CD45RO/CCR7/CD25/CD127/CD95/CD27 separated CD4+ naive, central memory, regulatory and stem cell-like memory cells by sorting. Germline trimming cut 4 bases from V and 6 bases from J; bases unmatched to any gene: 6. CDR3 length: 15 amino acids. Germline loops: CDR1 LNHDA, CDR2 SQIVND (reference sequence). As every portion of the isolated RNA was reverse transcribed, the sequencing read expressed TCRB transcripts. Sequenced by immunoSEQ multiplex PCR; TCRdb stores in-frame clones only, minus some. The profile shows around 430,000 clones, approximately 30% of them singletons.

The chain is built from TRBV19 and TRBJ2-3; 11 bases are shared with TRBD2. Sequencing used naive CD4+ T cells from blood. The TCR was taken from a man aged 18-30 years in good health. The chain's CDR3 is CASSTLAGGPDTQYF. CDR3 in DNA: TGTGCCAGTAGTACTCTAGCGGGAGGACCCGATACGCAGTATTTT.